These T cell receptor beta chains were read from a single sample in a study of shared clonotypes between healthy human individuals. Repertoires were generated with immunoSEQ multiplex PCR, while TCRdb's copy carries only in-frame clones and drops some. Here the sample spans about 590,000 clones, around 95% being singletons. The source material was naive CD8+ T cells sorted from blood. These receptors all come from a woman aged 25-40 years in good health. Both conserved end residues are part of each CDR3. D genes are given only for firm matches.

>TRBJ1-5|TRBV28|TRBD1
TGTGCCAGCAGCACGGACAGGGCGCGCAATCAGCCCCAGCATTTT
CASSTDRARNQPQHF
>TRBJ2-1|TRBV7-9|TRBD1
TGTGCCAGCAGCCCCCCGGACAGGGTGGTCAATGAGCAGTTCTTC
CASSPPDRVVNEQFF
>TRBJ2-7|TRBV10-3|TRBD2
TGTGCCATCAGTGAGTCGATGGCGGGAGTCTACGAGCAGTACTTC
CAISESMAGVYEQYF
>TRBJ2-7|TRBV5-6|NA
TGTGCCAGCAGCTCGGCCGGTGGTTACGAGCAGTACTTC
CASSSAGGYEQYF
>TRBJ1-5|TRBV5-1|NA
TGCGCCAGCACCCTTCCCCCCTGGAGCAATCAGCCCCAGCATTTT
CASTLPPWSNQPQHF
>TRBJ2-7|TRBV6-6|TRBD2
TGTGCCAGCACGAGGACTAGCGGGAATCACGAGCAGTACTTC
CASTRTSGNHEQYF
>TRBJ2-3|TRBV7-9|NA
TGTGCCAGCAGCCACGCCCAGGGGTTAGCAGATACGCAGTATTTT
CASSHAQGLADTQYF
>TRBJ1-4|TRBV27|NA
TGTGCCAGCAGCCCCGGGACCGTATCCCCAACTAATGAAAAACTGTTTTTT
CASSPGTVSPTNEKLFF
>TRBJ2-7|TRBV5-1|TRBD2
TGCGCCAGCAGCTTGGGTCCCGGGACTAGCGGAGACTACGAGCAGTACTTC
CASSLGPGTSGDYEQYF
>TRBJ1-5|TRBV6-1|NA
TGTGCCAGCAGTGCAGGGATCAATCAGCCCCAGCATTTT
CASSAGINQPQHF
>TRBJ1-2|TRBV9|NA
TGTGCCAGCAGCGCCGACACGTCTAACTATGGCTACACCTTC
CASSADTSNYGYTF
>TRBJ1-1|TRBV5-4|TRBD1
TGTGCCAGCAGCTCGGGACAGCATGAAGCTTTCTTT
CASSSGQHEAFF
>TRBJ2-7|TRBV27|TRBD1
TGTGCCAGCAGTAACAGGGGGCCCTACTCCTACGAGCAGTACTTC
CASSNRGPYSYEQYF
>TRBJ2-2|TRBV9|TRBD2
TGTGCCAGCAGCGTAACCAGCGGGAGCGCCGGGGAGCTGTTTTTT
CASSVTSGSAGELFF
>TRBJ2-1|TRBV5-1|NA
TGCGCCAGCAGCTTGGCCACGGGGGAGGCCAATGAGCAGTTCTTC
CASSLATGEANEQFF
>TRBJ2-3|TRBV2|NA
TGTGCCACGGCAGGGGGCACAGATACGCAGTATTTT
CATAGGTDTQYF
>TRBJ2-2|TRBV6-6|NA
TGTGCCAGCAGTTACTCTGCAGGAGCGTGGACCGGGGAGCTGTTTTTT
CASSYSAGAWTGELFF
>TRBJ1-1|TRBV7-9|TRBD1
TGTGCCAGCAGCCCTGGAGGACAGGGGATCAACACTGAAGCTTTCTTT
CASSPGGQGINTEAFF
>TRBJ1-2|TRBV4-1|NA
TGCGCCAGCAGCCAAGATCTGGAGGGGAACCCTAACTATGGCTACACCTTC
CASSQDLEGNPNYGYTF
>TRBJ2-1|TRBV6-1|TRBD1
TGTGCCAGCAGTGAAGCGGGGGCAGGGGGCTGGAATGAGCAGTTCTTC
CASSEAGAGGWNEQFF
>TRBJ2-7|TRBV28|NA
TGTGCCAGCAGTTTATCCAGCCGGGGCAGCTCCTACGAGCAGTACTTC
CASSLSSRGSSYEQYF
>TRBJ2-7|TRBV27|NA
TGTGCCAGCAGTCCAGCCCGGGGCGAGCAGTACTTC
CASSPARGEQYF